This T cell receptor beta chain was captured by sequencing in a study of human thymus T cells (dated by TCRdb to the early 2020s). As for the study more broadly: The study characterized TCR alpha and beta repertoires from about 8 infant thymus samples and a few related peripheral blood samples. The cohort included over five male and a couple of female infants, with donor ages spanning 7 to 244 days. What the work shows at the level of the full study, not this receptor alone: The related research found that thymic TCR repertoires overlapped highly between unrelated individuals. Biased V and J gene segment usage appeared to be present in both thymic and peripheral blood repertoires. On average, thymus samples gave hundreds of thousands of unique TCRB clonotypes, whereas blood samples gave approximately 84,000.

CDR1 and CDR2 (MNHEY, SMNVEV) derive from the germline V gene (reference sequence). Trimming takes 6 bases from V and 5 bases from J, and the germline ends sit 28 bases apart. The CDR3 sequence holds 18 residues, the cysteine and phenylalanine included. Only the CDR3 portion is preserved as DNA: 54 bases, with reading frame beginning at the first base. The thymus tissue came from surgical resects taken out during corrective cardiac surgery. Donors were immunologically healthy infants undergoing open corrective cardiac surgery for congenital heart defects in Finland. Thymocytes were released mechanically from tissue and stored at -70 °C as pellets of 10-30 million cells. A QIAsymphony instrument was used to extract genomic DNA from the frozen cell pellets. Notes on this clone: It lacks a known antigen. Per-nucleotide qualities are absent, and no much larger clonotype sits a single base away.

Using the immunoSEQ multiplex PCR assay, the TCRB and TCRAD loci were amplified from a standardized quantity of quality-controlled genomic DNA. The amplicons spanned the V(D)J region and were long enough to cover the CDR3 and allow V and J genes to be identified. The amplicons were sequenced on an Illumina platform via the commercial immunoSEQ service. On the authors' methods: Primer bias and sequencing errors were corrected as previously described, and TCRAD and TCRB definitions were based on the IMGT database. Analysis of the repertoires was done with immunoSEQ Analyzer 3.0 and VDJTools and included basic statistics, V/J segment usage, diversity estimates, rarefaction and pairwise overlap. Diversity was estimated using the Chao1, ChaoE, Efron-Thisted, Shannon and inverse Simpson indices, and was also estimated on datasets down-sampled to the size of the smallest sample. Repertoire overlap was assessed by strict matching of CDR3 nucleotide sequence, V gene and J gene, and clustering was done by Jaccard-based multidimensional scaling. Imported from immuneACCESS, the table was reduced by TCRdb to in-frame sequences with V and J called. These copies leave out some clones; in studies compared against another copy, an unresolved V gene accounts for under half, and the cause of the remainder is not known. V and J calls and clone size are those listed in that table; D and trimming were worked out from the DNA. In this sample the table shows tens of thousands of clones, around 96% of which occur a single time. The ten largest account for roughly 0.031% of the sample.

This TCR was sampled from a boy younger than two with a congenital heart defect but otherwise immunologically healthy. Recombination linked TRBV27 to TRBJ2-5, with the D gene not clear enough to name. The sequenced sample consisted of thymus tissue. This receptor carries the CDR3 CASRPLHLSGFLLETQYF. In nucleotides, the sequence is TGTGCCAGCAGGCCCCTTCATTTGTCGGGTTTTTTGTTGGAGACCCAGTACTTC.